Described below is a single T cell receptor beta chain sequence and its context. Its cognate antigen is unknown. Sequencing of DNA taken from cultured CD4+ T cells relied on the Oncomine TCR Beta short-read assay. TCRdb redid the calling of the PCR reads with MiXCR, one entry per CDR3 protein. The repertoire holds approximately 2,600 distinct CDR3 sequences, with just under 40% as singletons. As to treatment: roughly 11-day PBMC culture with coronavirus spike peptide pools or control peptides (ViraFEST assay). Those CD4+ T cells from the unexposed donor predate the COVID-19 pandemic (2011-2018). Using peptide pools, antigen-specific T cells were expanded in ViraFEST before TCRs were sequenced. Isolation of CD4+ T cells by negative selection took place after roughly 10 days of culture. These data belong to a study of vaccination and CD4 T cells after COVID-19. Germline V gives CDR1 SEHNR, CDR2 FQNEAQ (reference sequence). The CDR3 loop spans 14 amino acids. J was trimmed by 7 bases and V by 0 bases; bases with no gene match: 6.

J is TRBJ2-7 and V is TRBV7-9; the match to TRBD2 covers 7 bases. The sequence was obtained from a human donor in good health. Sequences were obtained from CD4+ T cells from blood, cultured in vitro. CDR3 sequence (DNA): TGTGCCAGCAGCTTAGCGGGGGGGAGTCGGGAGCAGTACTTC. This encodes CASSLAGGSREQYF.